Listed below are T cell receptor beta chains from one sample, sequenced in a study of human T cells and chemical hapten exposure. TCRdb called the RACE reads again in MiXCR, with one record for every CDR3 protein. The sample comprises under 400,000 distinct CDR3 sequences, 4.5% to 5.5% of which are singletons, and 2.6% rests with the top ten. This material consisted of whole blood, taken in connection with sensitization to the hapten diphenylcyclopropenone (DPC). Every receptor here comes from a woman in her 50s with alopecia areata. Some clones in this sample may be carry-over from other donors' samples. The CDR3 runs from the conserved cysteine through the conserved F or W. The D gene is left open where the match is weak. Not all rows give a size; the values are once, few, many and, for expanded clones, a class.

D gene	V gene	J gene	clone size	CDR3 protein
NA	TRBV7-2	TRBJ2-3	few	CASSPRWGTDTQYF
TRBD2	TRBV7-6	TRBJ2-2	many	CASSSPSGRGTGELFF
TRBD1	TRBV2	TRBJ2-6	few	CASNTGQGRSGANVLTF
NA	TRBV6-6	TRBJ1-2	many	CASSLESWGYTF
NA	TRBV24-1	TRBJ2-1	few	CATSDLVQDTRSYNEQFF
NA	TRBV5-1	TRBJ2-7	few	CASSLAPGYEQYF
TRBD1	TRBV27	TRBJ1-1	many	CASSRRTGGELVTEAFF
TRBD2	TRBV11-2	TRBJ2-7	many	CASSWGGGSYEQYF
TRBD1	TRBV19	TRBJ2-2	NA	CASGQGWGTGELFF
NA	TRBV27	TRBJ1-1	NA	CASSLKPGTEAFF
TRBD2	TRBV29-1	TRBJ2-7	NA	CSVGTSGSVYEQYF
NA	TRBV4-2	TRBJ2-1	many	CASSQDNGIEQFF
NA	TRBV28	TRBJ2-7	many	CASSLAGNYEQYF
NA	TRBV7-6	TRBJ1-1	many	CASTSHDGLNTEAFF
NA	TRBV3-1	TRBJ2-5	many	CASSQGGGGGLEETQYF
NA	TRBV21-1	TRBJ1-1	NA	CASSKGGHDHLNTEAFF
NA	TRBV4-1	TRBJ1-4	NA	CASSHLDRLNEKLFF
TRBD1	TRBV4-3	TRBJ2-3	many	CASSQAGQGGTDTQYF
NA	TRBV29-1	TRBJ2-5	few	CSVGSGIEETQYF
TRBD1	TRBV29-1	TRBJ2-7	few	CSVAGTGAYEQYF
NA	TRBV18	TRBJ2-1	many	CASSPGQGSYNEQFF
TRBD1	TRBV5-6	TRBJ2-6	NA	CASSLDGTVLPSGANVLTF
NA	TRBV19	TRBJ2-1	few	CASSKTRGSYNEQFF
NA	TRBV7-9	TRBJ2-2	few	CASSSTGTGELFF
TRBD2	TRBV24-1	TRBJ2-1	many	CATSWTSWGEQFF
NA	TRBV14	TRBJ2-5	few	CASSQDQAGARETQYF
NA	TRBV12-3/TRBV12-4	TRBJ2-3	NA	CASSLWAGAFTDTQYF
NA	TRBV4-1	TRBJ1-1	NA	CASSHSGVSTEAFF
NA	TRBV15	TRBJ2-2	many	CATSREPAGLDTGELFF
NA	TRBV6-1	TRBJ2-7	NA	CASSDEVGGLSSYEQYF
TRBD1	TRBV28	TRBJ1-2	many	CASSFGQGAVRILSGYTF
TRBD2	TRBV29-1	TRBJ2-5	many	CSVWLAGETQYF
NA	TRBV27	TRBJ2-6	many	CASSLSGPGANVLTF
TRBD2	TRBV5-1	TRBJ2-1	many	CASSLVVAGLFNEQFF
NA	TRBV2	TRBJ2-7	few	CASSEGKSSYEQYF
TRBD1	TRBV7-8	TRBJ1-2	many	CASSPRTGTNYGYTF
NA	TRBV6-5	TRBJ2-7	few	CASSDLDEQYF
NA	TRBV6-6	TRBJ1-2	few	CASSYSTPNYGYTF
NA	TRBV6-2/TRBV6-3	TRBJ1-1	many	CASSFTGQLNTEAFF
NA	TRBV27	TRBJ1-5	NA	CASSLLKGNQPQHF
TRBD2	TRBV10-3	TRBJ2-1	many	CAIRLAGGSGEQFF
TRBD2	TRBV28	TRBJ2-1	many	CASSLLRGRSYNEQFF
NA	TRBV6-6	TRBJ2-6	many	CAGGRPRGLSGANVLTF
NA	TRBV11-2	TRBJ1-2	NA	CASSLVVGSANYGYTF
NA	TRBV5-1	TRBJ1-3	few	CASSLGFGDTIYF
NA	TRBV12-3/TRBV12-4	TRBJ2-2	few	CASSPQGHLNTGELFF
NA	TRBV9	TRBJ2-3	few	CASSVGGRSSTDTQYF
TRBD2	TRBV25-1	TRBJ2-7	many	CASSAGGGEQYF